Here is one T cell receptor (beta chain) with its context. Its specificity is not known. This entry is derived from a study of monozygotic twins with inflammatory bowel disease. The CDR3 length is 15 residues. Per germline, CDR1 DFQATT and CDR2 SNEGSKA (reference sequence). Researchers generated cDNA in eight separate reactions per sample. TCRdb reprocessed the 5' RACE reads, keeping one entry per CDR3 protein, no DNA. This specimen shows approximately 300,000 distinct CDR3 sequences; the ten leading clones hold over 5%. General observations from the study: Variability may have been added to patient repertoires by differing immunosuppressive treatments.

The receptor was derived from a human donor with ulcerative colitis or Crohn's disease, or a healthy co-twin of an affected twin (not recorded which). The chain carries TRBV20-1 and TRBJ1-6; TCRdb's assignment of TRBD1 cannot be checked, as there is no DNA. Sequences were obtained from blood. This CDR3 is CSARELDREYSPLHF.